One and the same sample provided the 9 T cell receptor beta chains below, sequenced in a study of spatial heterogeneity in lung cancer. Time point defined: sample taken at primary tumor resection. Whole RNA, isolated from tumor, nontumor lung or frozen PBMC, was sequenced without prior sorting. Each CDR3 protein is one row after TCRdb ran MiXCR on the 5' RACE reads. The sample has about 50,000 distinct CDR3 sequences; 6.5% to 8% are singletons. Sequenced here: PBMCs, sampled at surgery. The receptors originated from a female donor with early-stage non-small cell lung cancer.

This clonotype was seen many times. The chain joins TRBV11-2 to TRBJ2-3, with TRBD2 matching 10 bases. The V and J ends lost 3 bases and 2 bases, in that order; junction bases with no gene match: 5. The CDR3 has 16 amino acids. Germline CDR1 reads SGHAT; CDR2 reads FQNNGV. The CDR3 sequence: CASSFSGGAYTDTQYF. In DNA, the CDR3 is TGTGCCAGCAGCTTCAGCGGGGGGGCTTACACAGATACGCAGTATTTT.

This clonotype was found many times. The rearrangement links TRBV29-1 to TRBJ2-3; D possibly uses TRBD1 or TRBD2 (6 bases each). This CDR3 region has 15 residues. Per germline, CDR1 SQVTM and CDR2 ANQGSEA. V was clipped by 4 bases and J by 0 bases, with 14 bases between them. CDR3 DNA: TGCAGCGTTGTTTGGGGGGCCCGTAGCACAGATACGCAGTATTTT. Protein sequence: CSVVWGARSTDTQYF.

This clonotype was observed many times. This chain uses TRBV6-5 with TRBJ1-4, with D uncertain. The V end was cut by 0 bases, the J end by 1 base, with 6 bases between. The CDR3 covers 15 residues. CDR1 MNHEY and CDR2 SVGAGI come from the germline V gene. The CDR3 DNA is TGTGCCAGCAGTTACTCACTTGGAACTAATGAAAAACTGTTTTTT. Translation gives CASSYSLGTNEKLFF.

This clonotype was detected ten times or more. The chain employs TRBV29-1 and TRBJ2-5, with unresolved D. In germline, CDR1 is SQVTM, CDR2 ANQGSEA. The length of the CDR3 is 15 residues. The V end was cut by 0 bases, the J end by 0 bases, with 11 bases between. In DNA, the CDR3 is TGCAGCGTTGAAGATCGGACGTGGTACCAAGAGACCCAGTACTTC. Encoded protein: CSVEDRTWYQETQYF.

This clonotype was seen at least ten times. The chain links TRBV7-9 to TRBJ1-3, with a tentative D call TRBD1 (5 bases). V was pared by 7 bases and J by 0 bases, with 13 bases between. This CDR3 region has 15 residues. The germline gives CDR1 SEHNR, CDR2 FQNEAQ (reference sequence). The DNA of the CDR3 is TGTGCCAGCACGCCATCCGGGGGCTCTGGAAACACCATATATTTT. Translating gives CASTPSGGSGNTIYF.

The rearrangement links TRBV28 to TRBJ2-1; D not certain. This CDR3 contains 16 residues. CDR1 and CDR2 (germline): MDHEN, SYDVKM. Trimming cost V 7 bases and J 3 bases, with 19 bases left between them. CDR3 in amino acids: CASKRPSWQNYNEQFF. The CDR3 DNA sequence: TGTGCCAGCAAGAGACCGTCGTGGCAGAACTACAATGAGCAGTTCTTC.

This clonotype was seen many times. CDR3 loop: CSASTGSLNGYTF. In DNA, the CDR3 is TGCAGTGCTAGTACAGGGAGCCTAAATGGCTACACCTTC. The gene calls are TRBV20-1 and TRBJ1-2; D perhaps matches TRBD1 (6 bases). Between the trimmed V and J ends, which lost 3 bases and 6 bases, there was a span of 14 bases. The CDR3 runs 13 residues. CDR1 and CDR2 (germline): DFQATT, SNEGSKA (reference sequence).

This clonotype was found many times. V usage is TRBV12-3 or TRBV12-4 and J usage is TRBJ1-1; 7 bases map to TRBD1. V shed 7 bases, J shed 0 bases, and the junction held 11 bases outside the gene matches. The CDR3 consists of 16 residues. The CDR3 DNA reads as TGTGCCAGCAATGACGACAGGGCTATTATGAACACTGAAGCTTTCTTT. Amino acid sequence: CASNDDRAIMNTEAFF.

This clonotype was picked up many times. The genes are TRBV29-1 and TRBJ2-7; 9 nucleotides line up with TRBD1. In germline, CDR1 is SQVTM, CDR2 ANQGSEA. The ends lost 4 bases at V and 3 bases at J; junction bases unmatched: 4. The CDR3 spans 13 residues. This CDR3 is CSVVGQGGYEQYF. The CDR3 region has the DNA TGCAGCGTTGTGGGACAGGGTGGCTACGAGCAGTACTTC.